Shown below are 9 T cell receptor beta chains from a single sample sequenced in a study of blood T cell repertoires in COVID-19. Sequenced by immunoSEQ multiplex PCR; TCRdb stores in-frame clones only, minus some. The table shows some 280,000 clones, with 75% to 90% occurring only once. The sequenced sample consisted of peripheral blood. Receptor source: a woman in her 40s who had recovered from COVID-19.

This clone was picked up a small number of times. The chain is built from TRBV13 and TRBJ2-1, with a possible D match to TRBD2 (6 bases). Trimming shortened V by 4 bases and J by 7 bases, and 14 bases separated the two germline ends. CDR1 and CDR2 from the germline V gene are PRHDT and FYEKMQ (reference sequence). CDR3 length: 14 amino acids. CDR3 sequence reads: CASSSSVQGNEQFF. DNA of the CDR3: TGTGCCAGCAGCTCTAGCGTTCAGGGTAATGAGCAGTTCTTC.

The chain couples TRBV28 to TRBJ1-1; a possible D gene is TRBD1 (6 bases). V was cut by 5 bases and J by 3 bases, with 19 bases left in between. The CDR3 extends over 16 amino acids. Germline V gene sequence: CDR1 MDHEN, CDR2 SYDVKM. In DNA form, the CDR3 reads TGTGCCAGCAGTCCTGGGGGCGCATGGGGATACACTGAAGCTTTCTTT. Its protein is CASSPGGAWGYTEAFF.

This clone was seen a handful of times. The chain recombines TRBV10-3 with TRBJ2-1, with TRBD2 matching over 14 bases. The V segment lost 3 bases and the J segment 6 bases; nucleotides outside the gene matches: 1. Germline V CDR1 and CDR2: ENHRY, SYGVKD. This CDR3 spans 15 amino acids. CDR3 nucleotides: TGTGCCATCAGTGAAGGACTAGCGGGAGGCAATGAGCAGTTCTTC. Translating gives CAISEGLAGGNEQFF.

The chain couples TRBV2 to TRBJ2-3; D unclear. The CDR3 consists of 15 residues. V dropped 6 bases and J dropped 0 bases, with 13 bases sitting between them. Germline V gene data show CDR1 as SNHLY and CDR2 as FYNNEI. For the CDR3, the DNA is TGTGCCAGCAGGGAGTTGACCTTGAGCACAGATACGCAGTATTTT. Amino acids: CASRELTLSTDTQYF.

The rearrangement joins TRBV3-1 (or the pseudogene TRBV3-2) to TRBJ1-3; D unclear. Trimming took off 6 bases at V and 0 bases at J, with 3 bases between the two ends. This CDR3 contains 12 residues. CDR1 LGHDT and CDR2 YNNKEL come from the germline V gene (reference sequence). The CDR3 spells CASRASGNTIYF. In DNA, the CDR3 is TGTGCCAGCAGGGCCTCTGGAAACACCATATATTTT.

Turning to this clone: Other nucleotide sequences from this sample produce the same CDR3. The V and J genes are TRBV30 and TRBJ2-5, with D hard to call. This CDR3 is built from 11 residues. Germline assignment: CDR1 GTSNPN and CDR2 SVGIG (reference sequence). Trimming took 2 bases from V and 5 from J, leaving 6 bases between them. CDR3 nucleotide sequence: TGTGCCTGGAGTCTACGGGAGACCCAGTACTTC. It translates to CAWSLRETQYF.

The rearrangement links TRBV24-1 to TRBJ2-1; 7 bases are shared with TRBD2. Germline lookup yields CDR1 KGHDR and CDR2 SFDVKD. V shed 2 bases and J 9 bases; nucleotides not matched to a gene: 9. The CDR3 covers 15 residues. The CDR3: CATSDSPSGTAEQFF. DNA of the CDR3: TGTGCCACCAGTGATTCCCCGAGCGGGACGGCTGAGCAGTTCTTC.

This clone was seen at least ten times. V and J are TRBV6-5 and TRBJ2-3; 7 bases map to TRBD1. CDR1 and CDR2 from the germline V gene are MNHEY and SVGAGI. CDR3 length: 15 amino acids. The junction had 10 bases not matched to a gene; V was cut back by 7 bases and J by 3 bases. The CDR3 region is CASMGGRGYTDTQYF. The CDR3 coding sequence is TGTGCCAGCATGGGCGGCAGGGGGTATACAGATACGCAGTATTTT.

The V call is TRBV6-5, the J call TRBJ2-5; 7 bases align to TRBD1. Unmatched junction bases numbered 7, after V lost 4 bases and J lost 2 bases. The CDR3 spans 15 residues. In germline, CDR1 is MNHEY, CDR2 SVGAGI. DNA of the CDR3: TGTGCCAGCAGTTTCCAGACAGGGCGGCAAGAGACCCAGTACTTC. This translates into CASSFQTGRQETQYF.